A single sample is the source of the 32 T cell receptor beta chains below, sequenced in a study of blood T cell repertoires in COVID-19. The protocol was immunoSEQ multiplex PCR, while the TCRdb copy is restricted to in-frame clones and leaves out a portion. Among 150,000 to 200,000 clones listed, 88% were seen once. The sequenced sample was peripheral blood. Receptors originate from a man aged 35-49 years with active or convalescent COVID-19.

The chain joins TRBV29-1 to TRBJ2-1, with D unclear. The V and J ends lost 1 base and 0 bases respectively, with 4 bases between them. CDR3 length: 13 amino acids. Germline lookup yields CDR1 SQVTM and CDR2 ANQGSEA. The CDR3 DNA reads TGCAGCGTTGAAGTCGGCTCCTACAATGAGCAGTTCTTC. Translating gives CSVEVGSYNEQFF.

The chain joins TRBV4-1 to TRBJ1-4; perhaps TRBD1 as D (6 bases). Germline V gives CDR1 MGHRA, CDR2 YSYEKL. The CDR3 contains 16 residues. V dropped 2 bases and J dropped 4 bases, with 14 bases sitting between them. The CDR3 reads CASSQLNGQLNEKLFF. CDR3 nucleotides: TGCGCCAGCAGCCAACTAAACGGACAGCTTAATGAAAAACTGTTTTTT.

This chain joins TRBV6-5 and TRBJ2-1; 8 bases line up with TRBD2. With V trimmed by 6 bases and J by 2 bases, 6 bases remained unmatched. CDR1 is MNHEY and CDR2 is SVGAGI in the germline V gene. The CDR3 is made up of 15 amino acids. Here the CDR3 reads CASSPTSGPYNEQFF. The CDR3 nucleotides read TGTGCCAGCAGCCCAACTAGCGGACCCTACAATGAGCAGTTCTTC.

V is TRBV19 and J is TRBJ1-1; possible D gene TRBD1, 6 bases. V lost 3 bases to trimming and J lost 11 bases, with 19 bases between them. From germline, CDR1 is LNHDA and CDR2 SQIVND (reference sequence). The CDR3 is 14 amino acids. The CDR3 coding sequence is TGTGCCAGTAGTATTGCGGTGGCGGGGGCGGACGCTTTCTTT. Its protein is CASSIAVAGADAFF.

The V call is TRBV5-1, the J call TRBJ2-7; 8 bases match TRBD1. Unmatched junction bases numbered 18, after V lost 4 bases and J lost 6 bases. The CDR3 runs 17 residues. CDR1 is SGHRS, CDR2 YFSETQ, per germline. The CDR3, as DNA: TGCGCCAGCAGCCTCTCCGGGACAGGTGCCTTAAGTGCCGAGCAGTACTTC. Protein sequence: CASSLSGTGALSAEQYF. Full variable domain (remainder filled in from reference TRBV5-1 and TRBJ2-7): KAGVTQTPRYLIKTRGQQVTLSCSPISGHRSVSWYQQTPGQGLQFLFEYFSETQRNKGNFPGRFSGRQFSNSRSEMNVSTLELGDSALYLCASSLSGTGALSAEQYFGPGTRLTVT.

The chain links TRBV7-3 to TRBJ1-2; 7 bases fit TRBD1. The CDR3 totals 15 residues. CDR1 SGHTA and CDR2 FQGTGA come from the germline V gene. J gave up 2 bases and V 4 bases, and 7 bases lay outside the gene matches. CDR3 sequence reads: CASSSKPTGNYGYTF. The DNA for the CDR3 is TGTGCCAGCAGCTCCAAACCGACAGGGAACTATGGCTACACCTTC.

This chain links TRBV5-1 with TRBJ1-1; 8 bases align to TRBD1. V trimming: 3 bases; J trimming: 7 bases; junction bases outside the gene matches: 8. This CDR3 has 14 amino acids. The germline V gene encodes CDR1 SGHRS and CDR2 YFSETQ. CDR3: CASSYTTGVVEAFF. The CDR3 DNA reads as TGCGCCAGCAGCTATACGACAGGGGTTGTTGAAGCTTTCTTT.

The gene calls are TRBV27 and TRBJ1-5; D perhaps matches TRBD1 (6 bases). CDR3 length equals 14 residues. From germline, CDR1 is MNHEY and CDR2 SMNVEV (reference sequence). V was cut by 0 bases and J by 6 bases, with 9 bases left in between. The CDR3 sequence is CASSLSAGVQPQHF. CDR3 in DNA: TGTGCCAGCAGTTTATCTGCAGGGGTTCAGCCCCAGCATTTT.

V is TRBV27 and J is TRBJ1-5, with TRBD1 matching over 8 bases. CDR3 size: 15 residues. V lost 6 bases to trimming and J lost 4 bases; unmatched junction nucleotides: 8. Germline values: CDR1 MNHEY, CDR2 SMNVEV (reference sequence). CDR3 nucleotide sequence: TGTGCCAGCAGCGACAGGGGTGGGGGGAATCAGCCCCAGCATTTT. Protein product: CASSDRGGGNQPQHF.

This clone was detected only once. V usage is TRBV6-6 and J usage is TRBJ1-2; TRBD1 is a possible D gene (6 bases). Germline values: CDR1 MNHNY, CDR2 SVGAGI (reference sequence). This CDR3 comprises 13 residues. Trimming cost V 7 bases and J 6 bases, with 15 bases left between them. The CDR3: CASNPRGFHGYTF. Here the CDR3 DNA reads TGTGCCAGCAACCCCAGGGGTTTCCATGGCTACACCTTC.

This rearrangement joins TRBV11-3 to TRBJ2-3; TRBD2 matches 8 bases. The V gene end was trimmed by 1 base and the J gene end by 5 bases; junction bases not matched to a gene: 8. The CDR3 runs 16 residues. Germline-derived CDR1 and CDR2 are SGHNT and YENEEA. The CDR3 loop is CASSLVSGSLEDTQYF. The CDR3 nucleotides are TGTGCCAGCAGCTTAGTAAGCGGGAGTTTAGAAGATACGCAGTATTTT.

The chain uses TRBV25-1 and TRBJ1-3; 8 bases match TRBD1. The CDR3 spans 18 residues. Losses at the gene ends were 8 bases for V and 1 base for J; bases not matched to a gene: 16. Germline values: CDR1 MGHDK, CDR2 SYGVNS. This CDR3 is CASLGQGANEASGNTIYF. The CDR3 region has the DNA TGTGCCAGCCTCGGACAGGGAGCAAACGAAGCTTCTGGAAACACCATATATTTT.

The rearrangement joins TRBV6-2 or TRBV6-3 to TRBJ1-3; 9 nucleotides line up with TRBD1. Germline values: CDR1 MNHEY, CDR2 SVGEGT. The CDR3 sequence is 17 residues long. Trimming took 6 bases from V and 0 from J; bases not matched to a gene: 9. The CDR3 nucleotides read TGTGCCAGCAGCTGGAACCGGGACAGGGTCTCTGGAAACACCATATATTTT. Encoded protein: CASSWNRDRVSGNTIYF.

The chain uses TRBV4-3 and TRBJ1-1, with TRBD1 matching 9 bases. The CDR3 sequence is 16 residues long. Per germline, CDR1 LGHNA and CDR2 YSLEER. V was clipped by 2 bases and J by 4 bases; unmatched bases: 8. CDR3 region: CASSQRTGAGGTEAFF. The CDR3 DNA follows: TGCGCCAGCAGCCAAAGGACAGGGGCCGGCGGCACTGAAGCTTTCTTT.

The J gene is TRBJ1-1, the V gene TRBV2; tentatively, D is TRBD1 (5 bases). V was shortened by 3 bases and J by 3 bases, with 11 bases between the two germline ends. This CDR3 has 14 residues. Per the germline V gene, CDR1 is SNHLY and CDR2 is FYNNEI. The CDR3 nucleotides read TGTGCCAGCAGTGAGATAGGGGCCTACACTGAAGCTTTCTTT. Translated, it gives CASSEIGAYTEAFF.

This clone came up a few times. The chain joins TRBV2 to TRBJ1-2; weak D call: TRBD1 (5 bases). Germline CDR1 and CDR2: SNHLY and FYNNEI. The CDR3 is 15 amino acids. Trimming cost V 0 bases and J 5 bases, with 13 bases left between them. DNA of the CDR3: TGTGCCAGCAGTGAAGCGCGTCAAGGGGAATATGGCTACACCTTC. Translating gives CASSEARQGEYGYTF. Filled out from reference TRBV2 and TRBJ1-2, the complete variable domain reads EPEVTQTPSHQVTQMGQEVILRCVPISNHLYFYWYRQILGQKVEFLVSFYNNEISEKSEIFDDQFSVERPDGSNFTLKIRSTKLEDSAMYFCASSEARQGEYGYTFGSGTRLTVV.

V gene TRBV6-5 combines with J gene TRBJ1-5; tentatively, D is TRBD1 (5 bases). Germline values: CDR1 MNHEY, CDR2 SVGAGI. V was trimmed by 0 bases and J by 1 base, leaving 7 bases between them. The CDR3 runs 15 residues. The chain's CDR3 is CASSYSKGSNQPQHF. For the CDR3, the DNA is TGTGCCAGCAGTTACTCAAAGGGGAGCAATCAGCCCCAGCATTTT.

The rearrangement links TRBV11-2 to TRBJ1-5; TRBD1 is a possible D gene (5 bases). This CDR3 contains 15 residues. V gave up 1 base and J gave up 3 bases, with 10 bases separating them. Germline V CDR1 and CDR2: SGHAT, FQNNGV. The CDR3 DNA follows: TGTGCCAGCAGCTTAGGTGCAGGGCCCAATCAGCCCCAGCATTTT. It is translated as CASSLGAGPNQPQHF.

V usage is TRBV7-2 and J usage is TRBJ2-4, with 7 bases identical to TRBD1. The V gene end was trimmed by 3 bases and the J gene end by 15 bases; junction bases not matched to a gene: 17. CDR3 length equals 15 residues. Germline V lookup: CDR1 SGHTA, CDR2 FQGNSA. CDR3: CASSLGIPGQSFTYF. CDR3 DNA sequence: TGTGCCAGCAGCTTGGGAATACCGGGACAGTCTTTCACGTACTTC.

This sequence joins TRBV25-1 and TRBJ1-6, with D uncertain. This CDR3 region has 15 residues. Germline loops: CDR1 MGHDK, CDR2 SYGVNS. With 2 bases removed from V and 0 bases from J, the gap between germline ends came to 5 bases. The CDR3 DNA is TGTGCCAGCAGTGAAGGGAGCTCCTATAATTCACCCCTCCACTTT. Its translation is CASSEGSSYNSPLHF.

A single count supports this clone. This sequence joins TRBV2 and TRBJ2-6, with D uncertain. Germline CDR1 reads SNHLY; CDR2 reads FYNNEI. V lost 6 bases to trimming and J lost 4 bases, with 4 bases between them. This CDR3 spans 12 amino acids. CDR3 coding DNA: TGTGCCAGCAGCCCGGGGGCCAACGTCCTGACTTTC. Translation gives CASSPGANVLTF. Complete variable domain (other parts from reference TRBV2 and TRBJ2-6): EPEVTQTPSHQVTQMGQEVILRCVPISNHLYFYWYRQILGQKVEFLVSFYNNEISEKSEIFDDQFSVERPDGSNFTLKIRSTKLEDSAMYFCASSPGANVLTFGAGSRLTVL.

V gene TRBV2 combines with J gene TRBJ1-2, with TRBD1 matching over 9 bases. The ends lost 10 bases at V and 7 bases at J; junction bases unmatched: 19. This CDR3 comprises 16 residues. CDR1 and CDR2 from the germline V gene are SNHLY and FYNNEI. CDR3 sequence (DNA): TGTGCCACCACCATAGGCACAGGGGGCTCGATTTTTGGCTACACCTTC. The encoded protein is CATTIGTGGSIFGYTF. Together with reference TRBV2 and TRBJ1-2, the CDR3 gives the full variable domain: EPEVTQTPSHQVTQMGQEVILRCVPISNHLYFYWYRQILGQKVEFLVSFYNNEISEKSEIFDDQFSVERPDGSNFTLKIRSTKLEDSAMYFCATTIGTGGSIFGYTFGSGTRLTVV.

This sequence joins TRBV20-1 and TRBJ2-1; 7 bases map to TRBD2. The CDR3 has 15 amino acids. Trimming at V came to 3 bases and at J to 0 bases, leaving 5 bases not matched to a gene. CDR1 and CDR2 (germline): DFQATT, SNEGSKA (reference sequence). CDR3 in DNA: TGCAGTGCTAGTGGCGGCGGGAGCTCCTACAATGAGCAGTTCTTC. Protein sequence: CSASGGGSSYNEQFF.

This chain connects TRBV24-1 to TRBJ2-2, with D possibly TRBD1 on 7 matching bases. Trimming stripped 1 base from V and 5 bases from J, with 13 bases between. This CDR3 has 16 residues. Germline values: CDR1 KGHDR, CDR2 SFDVKD. The CDR3 DNA reads as TGTGCCACCAGTGATTTTCGCCAGGGGGGTACCGGGGAGCTGTTTTTT. Its protein product is CATSDFRQGGTGELFF.

The table lists this clone with a count of one. The chain combines TRBV6-5 with TRBJ2-1; the D is unclear. The V gene's germline CDR1 is MNHEY and CDR2 SVGAGI. This CDR3 spans 13 amino acids. V was shortened by 6 bases and J by 7 bases, with 13 bases between the two germline ends. The CDR3 region has the DNA TGTGCCAGCAGGCTAGAGTTCTGGAATGAGCAGTTCTTC. It codes for CASRLEFWNEQFF.

This chain joins TRBV23-1 and TRBJ1-2; TRBD1 might be the D (6 bases). TRBV23-1 is an ORF, and what it does is uncertain. Trimming removed 6 bases from V and 2 bases from J, with 22 bases in between. The CDR3 covers 17 residues. Here the CDR3 reads CASRPTGKGTKNYGYTF. Here the CDR3 DNA reads TGCGCCAGCAGACCCACAGGGAAAGGGACCAAGAACTATGGCTACACCTTC.

The genes are TRBV2 and TRBJ2-3; TRBD1 matches at 7 bases. This CDR3 comprises 14 residues. Germline CDR1 reads SNHLY; CDR2 reads FYNNEI. V shed 7 bases, J shed 0 bases, and the junction held 4 bases outside the gene matches. CDR3 DNA sequence: TGTGCCAGCACTCCGGGACAGAGCACAGATACGCAGTATTTT. This sequence encodes CASTPGQSTDTQYF.

The chain employs TRBV11-1 and TRBJ1-6, with D perhaps matching TRBD1 (6 bases). The CDR3 is made up of 14 amino acids. The V end lost 2 bases, the J end lost 10 bases, and 12 bases lay between the germline ends. Germline V CDR1 and CDR2: SGHAT, FQDESV (reference sequence). In nucleotides, the CDR3 is TGTGCCAGCAGCTTACCAGGACAGACCTCACCCCTCCACTTT. It encodes CASSLPGQTSPLHF.

The chain joins TRBV12-5 to TRBJ2-5, with D possibly matching TRBD1 (6 bases). The CDR3 sequence is 17 residues long. The ends were cut back, 1 base at V and 4 bases at J, with 19 bases in the middle. Germline assignment: CDR1 LGHNT and CDR2 FRNRAP. Here the CDR3 DNA reads TGTGCTAGTGGTTTGGCAACACCTACAGGGTTCGGAGAGACCCAGTACTTC. This translates into CASGLATPTGFGETQYF.

This chain connects TRBV11-2 to TRBJ2-2, with a weak D call TRBD2 (5 bases). Germline CDR1 is SGHAT and CDR2 is FQNNGV. The CDR3 is 13 amino acids. Trimming removed 5 bases at V and 8 bases at J, with 12 bases between. DNA for the CDR3: TGTGCCAGCAGCGTAACTAGTCAAGGGGAGCTGTTTTTT. It codes for CASSVTSQGELFF. The entire variable domain, with the rest obtained from reference TRBV11-2 and TRBJ2-2, is as follows: EAGVAQSPRYKIIEKRQSVAFWCNPISGHATLYWYQQILGQGPKLLIQFQNNGVVDDSQLPKDRFSAERLKGVDSTLKIQPAKLEDSAVYLCASSVTSQGELFFGEGSRLTVL.

Note on this clone: Other DNA sequences in the sample encode the same CDR3. The V call is TRBV28, the J call TRBJ1-1; D unclear. The CDR3 runs to 13 residues. Deletions cut 3 bases from V and 5 bases from J, with 10 bases between. Germline V gene lookup returns CDR1 MDHEN and CDR2 SYDVKM. CDR3 DNA: TGTGCCAGCAGTTTGCCCGGGAGGACTGAAGCTTTCTTT. This sequence encodes CASSLPGRTEAFF.

The gene calls are TRBV5-1 and TRBJ1-1, with 8 bases identical to TRBD1. CDR3 length: 15 amino acids. V trimming: 1 base; J trimming: 3 bases; junction bases outside the gene matches: 5. CDR1 is SGHRS, CDR2 YFSETQ, per germline. The CDR3 nucleotides are TGCGCCAGCAGCTTGTTGACAGGGGATGACACTGAAGCTTTCTTT. Amino acids: CASSLLTGDDTEAFF.